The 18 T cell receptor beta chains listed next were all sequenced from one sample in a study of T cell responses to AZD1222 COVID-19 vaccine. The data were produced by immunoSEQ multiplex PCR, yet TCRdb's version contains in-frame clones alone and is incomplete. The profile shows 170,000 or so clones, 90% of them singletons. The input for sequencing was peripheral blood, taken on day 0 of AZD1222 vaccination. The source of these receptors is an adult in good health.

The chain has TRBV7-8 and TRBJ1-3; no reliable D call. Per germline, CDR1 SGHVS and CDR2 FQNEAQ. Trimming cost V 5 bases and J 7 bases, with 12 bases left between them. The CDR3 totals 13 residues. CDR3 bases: TGTGCCAGCAGCCAACCCCCCTGGAACACCATATATTTT. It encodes CASSQPPWNTIYF.

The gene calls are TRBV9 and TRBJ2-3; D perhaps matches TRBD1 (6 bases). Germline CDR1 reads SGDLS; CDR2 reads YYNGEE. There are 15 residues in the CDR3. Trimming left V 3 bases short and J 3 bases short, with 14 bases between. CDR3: CASSASSQGTDTQYF. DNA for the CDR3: TGTGCCAGCAGCGCTTCCTCGCAGGGGACAGATACGCAGTATTTT. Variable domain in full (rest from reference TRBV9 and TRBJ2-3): DSGVTQTPKHLITATGQRVTLRCSPRSGDLSVYWYQQSLDQGLQFLIQYYNGEERAKGNILERFSAQQFPDLHSELNLSSLELGDSALYFCASSASSQGTDTQYFGPGTRLTVL.

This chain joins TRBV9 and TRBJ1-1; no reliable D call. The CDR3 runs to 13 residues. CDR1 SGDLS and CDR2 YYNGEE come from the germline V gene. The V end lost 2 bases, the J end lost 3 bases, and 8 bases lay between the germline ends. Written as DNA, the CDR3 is TGTGCCAGCAGCGTCGTTTTCGACACTGAAGCTTTCTTT. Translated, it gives CASSVVFDTEAFF.

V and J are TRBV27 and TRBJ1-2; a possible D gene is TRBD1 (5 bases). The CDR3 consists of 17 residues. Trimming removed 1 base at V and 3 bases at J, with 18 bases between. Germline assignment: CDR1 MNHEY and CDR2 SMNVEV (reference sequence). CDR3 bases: TGTGCCAGCAGTTTATTACCCCCCGTGGGGGATTACTATGGCTACACCTTC. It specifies CASSLLPPVGDYYGYTF.

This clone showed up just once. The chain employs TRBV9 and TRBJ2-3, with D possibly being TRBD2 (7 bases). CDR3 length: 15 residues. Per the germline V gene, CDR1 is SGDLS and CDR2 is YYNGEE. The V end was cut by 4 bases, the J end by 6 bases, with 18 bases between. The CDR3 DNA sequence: TGTGCCAGCAGCCCTGGGGGGGGGCCACACGATACGCAGTATTTT. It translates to CASSPGGGPHDTQYF.

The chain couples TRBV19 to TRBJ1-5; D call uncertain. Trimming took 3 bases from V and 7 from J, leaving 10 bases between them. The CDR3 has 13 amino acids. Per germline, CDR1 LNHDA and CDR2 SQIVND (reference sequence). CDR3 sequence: CASSILGNQPQHF. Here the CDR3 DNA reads TGTGCCAGTAGTATCTTGGGGAACCAGCCCCAGCATTTT.

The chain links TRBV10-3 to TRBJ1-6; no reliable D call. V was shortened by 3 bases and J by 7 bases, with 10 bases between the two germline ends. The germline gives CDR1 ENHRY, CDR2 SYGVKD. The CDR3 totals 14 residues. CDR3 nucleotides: TGTGCCATCAGTGAAAGTGGACCAAATTCACCCCTCCACTTT. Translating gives CAISESGPNSPLHF.

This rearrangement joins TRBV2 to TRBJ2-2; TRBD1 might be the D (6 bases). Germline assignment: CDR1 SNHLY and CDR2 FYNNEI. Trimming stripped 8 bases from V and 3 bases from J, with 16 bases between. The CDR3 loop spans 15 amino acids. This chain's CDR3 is CASGRRQVHTGELFF. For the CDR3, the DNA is TGTGCCAGCGGAAGAAGACAGGTCCACACCGGGGAGCTGTTTTTT.

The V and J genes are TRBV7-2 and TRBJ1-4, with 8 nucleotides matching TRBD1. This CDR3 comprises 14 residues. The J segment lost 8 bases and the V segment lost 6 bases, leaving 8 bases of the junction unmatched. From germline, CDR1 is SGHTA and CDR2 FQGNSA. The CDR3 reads CASSRTGIKEKLFF. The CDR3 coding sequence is TGTGCCAGCAGTCGGACAGGGATAAAGGAAAAACTGTTTTTT.

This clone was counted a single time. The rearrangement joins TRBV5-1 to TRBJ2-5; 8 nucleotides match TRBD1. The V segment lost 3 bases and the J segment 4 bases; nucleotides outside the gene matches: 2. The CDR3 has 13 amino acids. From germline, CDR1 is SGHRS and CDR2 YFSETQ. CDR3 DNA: TGCGCCAGCAGCTCAGACAGGGGAGAGACCCAGTACTTC. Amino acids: CASSSDRGETQYF.

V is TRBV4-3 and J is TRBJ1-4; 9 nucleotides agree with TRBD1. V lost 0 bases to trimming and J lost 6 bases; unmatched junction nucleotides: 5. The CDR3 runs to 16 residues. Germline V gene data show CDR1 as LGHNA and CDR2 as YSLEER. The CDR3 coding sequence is TGCGCCAGCAGCCAAGAGGGGACAGGGTTCGATGAAAAACTGTTTTTT. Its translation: CASSQEGTGFDEKLFF.

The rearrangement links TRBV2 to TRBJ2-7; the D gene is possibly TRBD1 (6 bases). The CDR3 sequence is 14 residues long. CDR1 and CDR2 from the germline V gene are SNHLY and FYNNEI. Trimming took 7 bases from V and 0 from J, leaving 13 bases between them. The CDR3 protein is CASTGDTSSYEQYF. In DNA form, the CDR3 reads TGTGCCAGCACAGGGGACACGTCCTCCTACGAGCAGTACTTC.

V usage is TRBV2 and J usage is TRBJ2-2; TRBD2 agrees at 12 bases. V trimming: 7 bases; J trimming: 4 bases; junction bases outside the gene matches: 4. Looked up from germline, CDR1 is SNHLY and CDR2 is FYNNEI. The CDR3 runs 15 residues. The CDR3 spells CASIPGLAGTGELFF. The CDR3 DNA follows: TGTGCCAGCATCCCGGGACTAGCGGGCACCGGGGAGCTGTTTTTT.

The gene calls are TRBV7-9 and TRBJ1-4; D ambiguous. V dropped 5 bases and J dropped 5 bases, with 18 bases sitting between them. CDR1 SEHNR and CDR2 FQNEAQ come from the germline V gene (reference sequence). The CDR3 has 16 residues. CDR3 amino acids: CASSPDIGPANEKLFF. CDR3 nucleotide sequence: TGTGCCAGCAGCCCGGATATCGGGCCGGCAAATGAAAAACTGTTTTTT.

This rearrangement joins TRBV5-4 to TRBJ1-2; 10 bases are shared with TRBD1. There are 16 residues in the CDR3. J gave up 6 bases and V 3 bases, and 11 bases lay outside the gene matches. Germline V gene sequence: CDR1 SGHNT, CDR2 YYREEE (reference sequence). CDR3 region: CASSSVSGTGEHGYTF. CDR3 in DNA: TGTGCCAGCAGCTCCGTGTCCGGGACAGGGGAACATGGCTACACCTTC.

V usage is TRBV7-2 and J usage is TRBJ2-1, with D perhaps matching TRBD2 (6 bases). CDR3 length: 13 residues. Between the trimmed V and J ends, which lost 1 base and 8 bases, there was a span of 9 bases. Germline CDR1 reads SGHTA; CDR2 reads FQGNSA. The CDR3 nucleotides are TGTGCCAGCAGCTTAGTCGTAGCGGATGAGCAGTTCTTC. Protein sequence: CASSLVVADEQFF.

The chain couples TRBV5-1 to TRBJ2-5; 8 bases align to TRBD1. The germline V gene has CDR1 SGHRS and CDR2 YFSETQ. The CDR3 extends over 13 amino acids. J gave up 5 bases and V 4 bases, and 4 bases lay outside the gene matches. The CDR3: CASSATGGETQYF. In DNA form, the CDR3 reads TGCGCCAGCAGCGCCACAGGGGGGGAGACCCAGTACTTC.

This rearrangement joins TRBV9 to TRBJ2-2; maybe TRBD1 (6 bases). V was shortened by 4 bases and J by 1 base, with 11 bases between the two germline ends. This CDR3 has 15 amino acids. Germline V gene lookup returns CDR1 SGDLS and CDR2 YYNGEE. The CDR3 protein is CASSRTGMNTGELFF. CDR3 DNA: TGTGCCAGCAGCCGCACAGGGATGAACACCGGGGAGCTGTTTTTT.